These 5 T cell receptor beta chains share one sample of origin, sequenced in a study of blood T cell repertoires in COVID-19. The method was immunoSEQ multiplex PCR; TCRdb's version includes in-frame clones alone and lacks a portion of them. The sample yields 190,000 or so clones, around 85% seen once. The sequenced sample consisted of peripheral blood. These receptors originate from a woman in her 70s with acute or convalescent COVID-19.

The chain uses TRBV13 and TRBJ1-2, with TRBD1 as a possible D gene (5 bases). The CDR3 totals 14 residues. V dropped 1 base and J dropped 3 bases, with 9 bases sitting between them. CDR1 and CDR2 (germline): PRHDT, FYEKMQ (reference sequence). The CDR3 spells CASSLERGHYGYTF. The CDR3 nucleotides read TGTGCCAGCAGCTTAGAAAGGGGTCACTATGGCTACACCTTC.

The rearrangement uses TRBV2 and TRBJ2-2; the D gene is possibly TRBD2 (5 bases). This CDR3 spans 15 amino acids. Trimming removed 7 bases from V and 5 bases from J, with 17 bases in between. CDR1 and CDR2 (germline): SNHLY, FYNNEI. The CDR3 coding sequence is TGTGCCAGCATTCCGGACTTAGCACTAACCGGGGAGCTGTTTTTT. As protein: CASIPDLALTGELFF.

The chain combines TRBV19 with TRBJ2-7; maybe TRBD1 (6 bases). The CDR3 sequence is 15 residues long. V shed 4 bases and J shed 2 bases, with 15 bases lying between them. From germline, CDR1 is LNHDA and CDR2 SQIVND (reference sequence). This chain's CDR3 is CASSRDISEAYEQYF. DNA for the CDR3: TGTGCCAGTAGTAGGGACATCTCGGAGGCCTACGAGCAGTACTTC. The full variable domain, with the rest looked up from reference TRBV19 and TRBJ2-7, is DGGITQSPKYLFRKEGQNVTLSCEQNLNHDAMYWYRQDPGQGLRLIYYSQIVNDFQKGDIAEGYSVSREKKESFPLTVTSAQKNPTAFYLCASSRDISEAYEQYFGPGTRLTVT.

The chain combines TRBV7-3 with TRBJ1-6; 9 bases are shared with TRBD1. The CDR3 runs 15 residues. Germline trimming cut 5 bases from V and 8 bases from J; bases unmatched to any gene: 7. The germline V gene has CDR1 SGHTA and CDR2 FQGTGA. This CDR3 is CASSAYRGLDSPLHF. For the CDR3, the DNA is TGTGCCAGCAGCGCATACAGGGGGCTCGATTCACCCCTCCACTTT.

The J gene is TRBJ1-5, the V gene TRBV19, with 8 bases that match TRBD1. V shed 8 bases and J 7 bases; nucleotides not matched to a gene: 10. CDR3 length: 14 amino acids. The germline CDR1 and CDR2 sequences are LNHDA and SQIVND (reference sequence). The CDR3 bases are TGTGCCAGTGGGGGACAGGCTAGCGGACAGCCCCAGCATTTT. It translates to CASGGQASGQPQHF.